The TCR beta chain under discussion was sequenced for a study of T-cell reconstitution after alpha-beta-depleted transplantation in children. Study-wide points: About two months after transplant, alpha-beta T cells reportedly came from several hundred expanded graft clones. When one year had passed after transplant, most T-cell counts and diversity came from newly produced T cells. Surviving recipient T cells and thymic progenitors underlay high day-60 TCRbeta diversity in some patients.

Preparation of the TCRbeta library used unique molecular identifiers. TCRdb passed the PCR reads through MiXCR, listing each CDR3 protein once. The sample holds 250,000 to 300,000 distinct CDR3 sequences, roughly 8.2% seen once. Comments on this clonotype: Its antigen remains unidentified.

Germline V gene lookup returns CDR1 MNHNS and CDR2 SASEGT. The CDR3 loop spans 13 amino acids. Trimming left V 7 bases short and J 6 bases short, with 15 bases between. V is TRBV6-1 and J is TRBJ1-2; D may be TRBD1 (5 bases). This clonotype was sampled from a female patient between 2 and 15 years old who had a stem cell transplant for Fanconi anemia, so the T cells may come from the graft donor. This specimen was peripheral blood, taken 360 days after TCRalphabeta/CD19-depleted stem cell transplant. CDR3 amino acids: CASTQEGTDGYTF. The CDR3, as DNA: TGTGCCAGCACCCAAGAAGGGACGGATGGCTACACCTTC.